This T cell receptor beta chain was recovered during a study of blood T cells in healthy people across ages. The donors, all healthy, were Caucasians living in Russia, aged roughly 6 to 100. Study results and caveats: Diversity of TCR beta correlated strongly with naive T cell percentage. Roughly linearly, TCR beta diversity per million T cells fell as age increased. Naive CD4+ cells and diversity were both higher in long-lived donors than in aged donors.

This clonotype was detected only a few times. Its antigen is not identified. The use of a sample-barcoded 5' primer and a J-beta primer mix characterized a second PCR of about 7 to 12 cycles. TCRdb analysed the 5' RACE reads with MiXCR anew, one entry per CDR3 protein. Of 1.5 million to 2 million distinct CDR3 sequences in the sample, approximately 28% were seen once. Per germline, CDR1 DFQATT and CDR2 SNEGSKA (reference sequence). Trimming removed 5 bases from V and 7 bases from J; junction bases left unmatched: 10. The CDR3 is made up of 14 amino acids. This chain links TRBV20-1 with TRBJ1-2, with 10 bases aligning to TRBD1. This sequence was found in a woman aged 25 to 39 in good health. Sequencing used blood. Written as DNA, the CDR3 is TGCAGTGCTCCCCCTAGACAGGGGGCGATTGGCTACACCTTC. Protein sequence: CSAPPRQGAIGYTF.